This is a list of T cell receptor beta chains from one sample in a study of shared clonotypes between healthy human individuals. Clones were read by immunoSEQ multiplex PCR, and TCRdb kept only the in-frame ones, dropping some. This table has approximately 2.3 million clones, approximately 93% appearing once. Sequencing input: naive CD4+ T cells from PBMCs. The receptors here all came from a man younger than 35 in good health. Some clones in this sample may be carry-over from other donors' samples. The CDR3 runs from the conserved cysteine through the conserved F or W. D genes are given only for firm matches. Not every row has a clone size; where given, it reads once, few, many or a size class.

j_gene | d_gene | abundance | v_gene | CDR3nt | CDR3aa
TRBJ2-2 | - | once | TRBV29-1 | TGCAGCGTTTCCGGGACCCGGAACACCGGGGAGCTGTTTTTT | CSVSGTRNTGELFF
TRBJ2-1 | - | - | TRBV7-3 | TGTGCCAGCAGCTTAAGGGGGGGCGAGCAGTTCTTC | CASSLRGGEQFF
TRBJ1-5 | - | - | TRBV5-4 | TGTGCCAGCAGCTTGGCCGGGGACGGCAATCAGCCCCAGCATTTT | CASSLAGDGNQPQHF
TRBJ2-5 | TRBD1 | - | TRBV5-1 | TGCGCCAGCAGCTTGACCGGGACAGGGGGCGGGGAGACCCAGTACTTC | CASSLTGTGGGETQYF
TRBJ1-2 | - | - | TRBV28 | TGTGCCAGCAGTTTCCTCCCCGGGGGGGACTATGGCTACACCTTC | CASSFLPGGDYGYTF
TRBJ2-1 | TRBD1 | - | TRBV2 | TGTGCCAGCAGCTCAGGGGGAGCGTCCTACAATGAGCAGTTCTTC | CASSSGGASYNEQFF
TRBJ2-3 | - | - | TRBV5-4 | TGTGCCAGCAGCTTGGTAGTCAACACAGATACGCAGTATTTT | CASSLVVNTDTQYF
TRBJ2-3 | - | - | TRBV7-3 | TGTGCCAGCAGCCCTAAGGGGGGGACGCAGTATTTT | CASSPKGGTQYF
TRBJ1-2 | - | - | TRBV28 | TGTGCCAGCAGGCCGATGAAGTCGTCTTATGGCTACACCTTC | CASRPMKSSYGYTF
TRBJ2-1 | TRBD2 | - | TRBV5-4 | TGTGCCAGCAGCTTGGGTAGGAGCGGGAGGGGCAATGAGCAGTTCTTC | CASSLGRSGRGNEQFF
TRBJ2-7 | TRBD2 | - | TRBV25-1 | TGTGCCAGCAGTGAATTAGGGGCGGGAGGGGACTACGAGCAGTACTTC | CASSELGAGGDYEQYF
TRBJ2-7 | - | - | TRBV11-2 | TGTGCCAGCAGCTCCACCCTGGGCGAGCAGTACTTC | CASSSTLGEQYF
TRBJ1-1 | - | few | TRBV6-5 | TGTGCCAGCAAAAACCCATTCAACACTGAAGCTTTCTTT | CASKNPFNTEAFF
TRBJ2-5 | - | - | TRBV28 | TGTGCCGGCGGAGGGGGTCCGGAGACCCAGTACTTC | CAGGGGPETQYF
TRBJ1-4 | - | - | TRBV18 | TGTGCCAGCTCACCATTGGCAGTTGAAAAACTGTTTTTT | CASSPLAVEKLFF
TRBJ2-2 | - | once | TRBV7-3 | TGTGCCAGCAGCCTAGTTGGTGGGGGCGCGAACACCGGGGAGCTGTTTTTT | CASSLVGGGANTGELFF
TRBJ1-1 | - | few | TRBV10-3 | TGTGCCATCAGTGAGACGGAGAACACTGAAGCTTTCTTT | CAISETENTEAFF
TRBJ1-5 | - | once | TRBV2 | TGTGCCAGCAGTGATGAGGTAGGGAAGCCCCAGCATTTT | CASSDEVGKPQHF
TRBJ1-5 | TRBD1 | once | TRBV7-8 | TGTGCCAGCAGCTTACGGTCAGGGGGCGGCCAGCCCCAGCATTTT | CASSLRSGGGQPQHF
TRBJ2-5 | - | few | TRBV9 | TGTGCCAGCAGCGTAGGGAACCCGATACAAGAGACCCAGTACTTC | CASSVGNPIQETQYF
TRBJ1-2 | TRBD1 | - | TRBV9 | TGTGCCAGCAGCGAAGGGACAGGATATGGCTACACCTTC | CASSEGTGYGYTF
TRBJ2-1 | TRBD2 | - | TRBV29-1 | TGCAGCGTTGAAGTCGGGAGGGCCGGGTTCTACAATGAGCAGTTCTTC | CSVEVGRAGFYNEQFF
TRBJ2-7 | - | - | TRBV20-1 | TGCAGTGCTGACTCGGGGTTAGAGCAGTACTTC | CSADSGLEQYF
TRBJ2-7 | - | - | TRBV7-9 | TGTGCCAGCAGCTTAGTCTCAGGGAACGCCAACTACGAGCAGTACTTC | CASSLVSGNANYEQYF
TRBJ2-5 | - | once | TRBV7-6 | TGTGCCAGCAGCTTAGCGGGTCAGATGGCGGGAAGTGAGACCCAGTACTTC | CASSLAGQMAGSETQYF
TRBJ2-1 | TRBD2 | - | TRBV7-3 | TGTGCCAGCAGCTTACCGAGATCGGGCGGGAGCGGGTGGAGTGAGCAGTTCTTC | CASSLPRSGGSGWSEQFF
TRBJ1-1 | - | - | TRBV6-6 | TGTGCCAGCAGCCCCTTCGGGGGCGAGCTCCCAGCTTTCTTT | CASSPFGGELPAFF
TRBJ2-7 | - | - | TRBV2 | TGTGCCAGCAGTGACTACAGGCCCCCCTACGAGCAGTACTTC | CASSDYRPPYEQYF
TRBJ2-2 | TRBD1 | - | TRBV19 | TGTGCCAGTAGTATAGGACCAACAGGGGGTTTAACCGGGGAGCTGTTTTTT | CASSIGPTGGLTGELFF
TRBJ1-1 | - | once | TRBV9 | TGTGCCAGCAGCGTAGTAGGGATGAACACTGAAGCTTTCTTT | CASSVVGMNTEAFF
TRBJ2-7 | TRBD1 | - | TRBV18 | TGTGCCAGCTCACCTAATACAGGGGGCGGTGAGCAGTACTTC | CASSPNTGGGEQYF
TRBJ1-4 | TRBD1 | - | TRBV29-1 | TGCAGCGTTGGGCCCGGGACAGAGACAGAAAAACTGTTTTTT | CSVGPGTETEKLFF
TRBJ1-4 | - | - | TRBV2 | TGTGCCAGCAGTGATAGTGAGGGACAATTAAGGCTGTTTTTT | CASSDSEGQLRLFF
TRBJ1-1 | - | - | TRBV15 | TGTGCCACCAGCAGAGATCGAAGGAACACTGAAGCTTTCTTT | CATSRDRRNTEAFF
TRBJ2-7 | - | - | TRBV9 | TGTGCCAGCAGCTCCGGGACGGTTTCCTACGAGCAGTACTTC | CASSSGTVSYEQYF
TRBJ2-1 | - | - | TRBV2 | TGTGCCAGCAGTGAAGGTGCAGGCTCCTACTTTGAGCAGTTCTTC | CASSEGAGSYFEQFF
TRBJ1-4 | TRBD1 | - | TRBV29-1 | TGCAGCGTGGGGGACAGGAGTAATGAAAAACTGTTTTTT | CSVGDRSNEKLFF
TRBJ1-1 | - | - | TRBV9 | TGTGCCAGCAGCGAGGTGGGGCTGAGCACTGAAGCTTTCTTT | CASSEVGLSTEAFF
TRBJ2-2 | TRBD1 | - | TRBV7-8 | TGTGCCAGCAGCCCAACGCGAACGGGACAGGGGAGCACCGGGGAGCTGTTTTTT | CASSPTRTGQGSTGELFF
TRBJ2-1 | - | - | TRBV7-9 | TGTGCCAGCAGCTTTAATGAGGTCAGTTATGAGCAGTTCTTC | CASSFNEVSYEQFF
TRBJ1-4 | TRBD1 | - | TRBV7-9 | TGTGCCAGCAGCCCGACAGGGGCTAATGAAAAACTGTTTTTT | CASSPTGANEKLFF
TRBJ2-6 | - | - | TRBV7-9 | TGTGCCAGCAGCCGCGGGACAGAACTCTCTGGGGCCAACGTCCTGACTTTC | CASSRGTELSGANVLTF
TRBJ2-1 | - | - | TRBV28 | TGTGCCAGCAGTTCCCCTGGGGATGAGCAGTTCTTC | CASSSPGDEQFF
TRBJ1-5 | - | - | TRBV27 | TGTGCCAGCAGTGCCGCCGGTCAGCCCCAGCATTTT | CASSAAGQPQHF
TRBJ1-1 | - | - | TRBV6-1 | TGTGCCAGCAGTGAAGGATATAACACTGAAGCTTTCTTT | CASSEGYNTEAFF
TRBJ1-2 | - | - | TRBV10-3 | TGTGCCATCGCCGATGCAGGGGTGGATAAGCATGGCTACACCTTC | CAIADAGVDKHGYTF
TRBJ1-6 | - | - | TRBV25-1 | TGTGCCAGCATGCAGTATAATTCACCCCTCCACTTT | CASMQYNSPLHF
TRBJ2-3 | TRBD2 | - | TRBV27 | TGTGCCAGCAGTTCGCGGCGGGAGGGCCTGGCGAATACGCAGTATTTT | CASSSRREGLANTQYF
TRBJ2-1 | - | once | TRBV5-1 | TGCGCCAGCAGCTTGAACCCCCCGGCTGAGCAGTTCTTC | CASSLNPPAEQFF
TRBJ2-5 | - | - | TRBV5-1 | TGCGCCAGCAGCCGAGACCCAAGGGTAGAGACCCAGTACTTC | CASSRDPRVETQYF
TRBJ2-5 | TRBD2 | once | TRBV5-1 | TGCGCCAGCACCCGGACTAGCGGGAATGGGAGGGAGACCCAGTACTTC | CASTRTSGNGRETQYF
TRBJ2-3 | TRBD2 | - | TRBV10-3 | TGTGCCATCAGTGAATCTAGCGGGAGAGACACGCAGTATTTT | CAISESSGRDTQYF
TRBJ2-7 | TRBD2 | - | TRBV19 | TGTGCCAGTAGTCGGGCGGGAGGGCCCGAATCCTACGAGCAGTACTTC | CASSRAGGPESYEQYF
TRBJ2-5 | TRBD1 | - | TRBV9 | TGTGCCAGCAGCACCGGGACAGGGGGCGTCGAGACCCAGTACTTC | CASSTGTGGVETQYF
TRBJ1-5 | - | - | TRBV10-3 | TGTGCCATCAGTGAGTCAGGAGGGTCTCCTCAGCCCCAGCATTTT | CAISESGGSPQPQHF
TRBJ2-5 | TRBD1 | - | TRBV30 | TGTGCCTGGAGCGGGGACAGGGGGACAGAGACCCAGTACTTC | CAWSGDRGTETQYF
TRBJ2-7 | - | - | TRBV28 | TGTGCCAGCAGTTTGGGGGCCCAAATGGAGCAGTACTTC | CASSLGAQMEQYF
TRBJ1-2 | - | - | TRBV9 | TGTGCCAGCAGCGGACGGGACCCTAACTATGGCTACACCTTC | CASSGRDPNYGYTF
TRBJ2-1 | TRBD2 | once | TRBV2 | TGTGCCAGCAAGAGGCTAGCGGGAACCGGATCTTACAATGAGCAGTTCTTC | CASKRLAGTGSYNEQFF